The sequence of this T cell receptor beta chain was determined in a study of early T cells in non-severe SARS-CoV-2 infection. As for the study in general: Unsorted whole-blood RNA was sequenced in bulk, leaving chains unpaired. Overall study findings and caveats: CD4 and private specificities were missed by VDJdb matching, which favored anti-spike CD8 responses.

The CDR3 sequence is 15 residues long. Germline CDR1 and CDR2: SGHNT and YENEEA. The V end lost 7 bases, the J end lost 3 bases, and 17 bases lay between the germline ends. With respect to this clonotype: The antigen is unknown.

Each single cDNA molecule received a unique molecular identifier. One entry per CDR3 protein results from TCRdb running MiXCR on the 5' RACE reads. The sample yields about 77,000 distinct CDR3 sequences, around 10% seen once. This TCR was sampled from an adult who was a healthcare worker with PCR-confirmed SARS-CoV-2 infection or an uninfected control (not recorded which). The donor label of this sample is uncertain. Source: whole blood, taken at baseline. The J gene is TRBJ2-3, the V gene TRBV11-3; possible D gene TRBD2, 7 bases. The CDR3 DNA is TGTGCCAGCATCCCTGGGAGGGGGGAGACAGATACGCAGTATTTT. Its translation is CASIPGRGETDTQYF.